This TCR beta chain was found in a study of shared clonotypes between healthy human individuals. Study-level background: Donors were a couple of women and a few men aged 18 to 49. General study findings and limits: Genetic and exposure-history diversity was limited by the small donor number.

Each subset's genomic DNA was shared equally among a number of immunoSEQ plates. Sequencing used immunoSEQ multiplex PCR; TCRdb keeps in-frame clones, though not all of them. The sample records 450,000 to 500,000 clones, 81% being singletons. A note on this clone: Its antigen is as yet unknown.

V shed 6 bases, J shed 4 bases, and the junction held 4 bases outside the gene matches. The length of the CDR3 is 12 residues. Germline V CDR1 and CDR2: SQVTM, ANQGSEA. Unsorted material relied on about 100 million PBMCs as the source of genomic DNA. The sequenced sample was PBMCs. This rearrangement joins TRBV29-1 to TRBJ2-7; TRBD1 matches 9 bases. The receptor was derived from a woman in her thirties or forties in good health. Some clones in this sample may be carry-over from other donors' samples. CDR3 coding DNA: TGCAGCGTCCAGACAGGGGGTTACGAGCAGTACTTC. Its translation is CSVQTGGYEQYF.